This T cell receptor beta chain is from a study of graft-versus-host responses after intestinal transplantation. Study context: Each of the recipients got a multivisceral, liver-intestinal, or isolated intestinal transplant. The study gave all recipients anti-thymocyte globulin induction, then tacrolimus and steroids for 2 to 3 years. Whole-study results and caveats: Peak circulating GvH clone levels were associated with early post-transplant HvG declines.

Notes on this clone: The antigen is unknown.

Produced via immunoSEQ multiplex PCR; TCRdb's table is partial and in-frame only. The data contain about 54,000 clones, about 90% of them seen just once; the ten biggest clones take up 5% to 6.5%. Trimming left V 8 bases short and J 4 bases short, with 5 bases between. CDR1 and CDR2 (germline): SEHNR, FQNEAQ (reference sequence). The CDR3 is 11 amino acids. The material sequenced was PBMCs, taken about 93 weeks after intestinal transplant. This receptor was identified in a human patient who received an intestinal transplant, so some T cells may come from the graft donor. This chain joins TRBV7-9 and TRBJ2-2, with D hard to call. The CDR3 protein is CASYGTGELFF. For the CDR3, the DNA is TGTGCCAGCTACGGCACCGGGGAGCTGTTTTTT.